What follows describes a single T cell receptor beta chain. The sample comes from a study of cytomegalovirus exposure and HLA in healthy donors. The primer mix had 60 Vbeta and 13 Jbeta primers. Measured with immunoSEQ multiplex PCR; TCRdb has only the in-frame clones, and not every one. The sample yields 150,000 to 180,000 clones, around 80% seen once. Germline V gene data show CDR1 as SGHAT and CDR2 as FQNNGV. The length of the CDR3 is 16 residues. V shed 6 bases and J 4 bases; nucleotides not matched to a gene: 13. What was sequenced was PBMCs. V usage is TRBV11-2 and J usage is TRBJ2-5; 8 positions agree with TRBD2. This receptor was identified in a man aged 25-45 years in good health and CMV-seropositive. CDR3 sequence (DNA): TGTGCCAGCAGGGGACTCGGGAGGGGGTTTTTAGAGACCCAGTACTTC. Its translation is CASRGLGRGFLETQYF.